This TCR beta chain originates from a study of CD8 T cells in Susac syndrome. A quantity of about 0.5 to 1 ug RNA underwent reverse transcription using random hexamers. Amplification of TCR beta CDR3 across 54 Vbeta and 13 Jbeta was performed with immunoSEQ multiplex PCR. MiXCR was run by TCRdb on the immunoSEQ multiplex PCR reads, yielding one entry per CDR3 protein. Of around 130,000 distinct CDR3 sequences listed, approximately 79% are singletons. The T cells that were sequenced for TCR beta were CD8+ and CD4+ cells from blood. TEMRA cells were FACS-enriched, and CD8+ and CD4+ T cells were isolated negatively. Germline V CDR1 and CDR2: SGHNT, YYREEE (reference sequence). The CDR3 is 16 amino acids. The junction had 9 bases not matched to a gene; V was cut back by 4 bases and J by 2 bases.

The receptor was isolated from a human donor with multiple sclerosis. The V gene is TRBV5-4, the J gene TRBJ2-3; 8 bases agree with TRBD2. Sequencing input: CD8+ T cells from PBMCs. In DNA form, the CDR3 reads TGTGCCAGCAGCCGGCGGCGGGGGGCACTCACAGATACGCAGTATTTT. As protein: CASSRRRGALTDTQYF.